The 12 T cell receptor beta chains below all came from one sample that was sequenced in a study of blood T cell repertoires in COVID-19. The repertoire was sequenced with immunoSEQ multiplex PCR; TCRdb's copy has only in-frame clones and lacks some. Of around 100,000 clones listed, around 83% are singletons. The sample comprised peripheral blood. Source of these receptors: an older man with active or convalescent COVID-19.

Points on this clone: Relative to the germline gene, one junction end is altered; a read error may explain this. The J gene is TRBJ2-1, the V gene TRBV29-1, with D perhaps matching TRBD2 (5 bases). Germline CDR1 and CDR2: SQVTM and ANQGSEA. The CDR3 is 14 amino acids. The CDR3 protein is CSAERGISYNEQFF. The CDR3 nucleotides are TGCAGCGCTGAACGGGGAATTTCCTACAATGAGCAGTTCTTC.

CDR3 DNA sequence: TGTGCCACCAGACGGGGAGCGGAAGATACGCAGTATTTT. Residues: CATRRGAEDTQYF. V gene TRBV7-2 combines with J gene TRBJ2-3; possible D gene TRBD2, 5 bases. V was clipped by 10 bases and J by 5 bases, with 16 bases between them. Germline V gene sequence: CDR1 SGHTA, CDR2 FQGNSA. The CDR3 spans 13 residues.

In its sample, this clone was seen once. V is TRBV4-2 and J is TRBJ1-2; 9 bases are a match to TRBD1. The CDR3 totals 14 residues. Germline V gives CDR1 LGHNA, CDR2 YNFKEQ. J lost 9 bases, V lost 1 base, and 6 bases had no gene match. CDR3 DNA: TGTGCCAGCAGCCAAGGGCGGGACAGGGATAGCTACACCTTC. Residues: CASSQGRDRDSYTF.

The gene calls are TRBV30 and TRBJ1-6, with D perhaps matching TRBD1 (5 bases). Germline CDR1 is GTSNPN and CDR2 is SVGIG (reference sequence). Trimming cost V 1 base and J 8 bases, with 12 bases left between them. The CDR3 consists of 14 residues. CDR3 protein: CAWSAGLNDSPLHF. CDR3 DNA sequence: TGTGCCTGGAGTGCGGGACTGAACGATTCACCCCTCCACTTT.

J is TRBJ1-4 and V is TRBV3-1 (or the pseudogene TRBV3-2); perhaps TRBD1 as D (5 bases). The CDR3 totals 17 residues. Germline CDR1 LGHDT, CDR2 YNNKEL (reference sequence). Trimming left V 5 bases short and J 7 bases short, with 23 bases between. DNA of the CDR3: TGTGCCAGCAGCTACGCTCAGGGTGTAGGGGTGGGTGAAAAACTGTTTTTT. Its translation is CASSYAQGVGVGEKLFF.

The gene calls are TRBV5-4 and TRBJ2-2; no firm D call. Per the germline V gene, CDR1 is SGHNT and CDR2 is YYREEE (reference sequence). The CDR3 totals 12 residues. V gave up 2 bases and J gave up 6 bases, with 5 bases separating them. This chain's CDR3 is CASSFYSGELFF. CDR3 bases: TGTGCCAGCAGCTTTTATTCCGGGGAGCTGTTTTTT.

The rearrangement links TRBV3-1 (or the pseudogene TRBV3-2) to TRBJ2-5, with 14 bases that match TRBD2. This CDR3 is 18 amino acids long. Germline trimming cut 4 bases from V and 2 bases from J; bases unmatched to any gene: 9. The germline gives CDR1 LGHDT, CDR2 YNNKEL (reference sequence). The CDR3 DNA is TGTGCCAGCAGCCGCTTCTCCGGGACTAGCGGGGGTCAAGAGACCCAGTACTTC. Translation gives CASSRFSGTSGGQETQYF.

The J gene is TRBJ1-1, the V gene TRBV18; no clear D gene. Trimming pared 6 bases from V and 2 bases from J, leaving 10 bases between. There are 13 residues in the CDR3. Germline-derived CDR1 and CDR2 are KGHSH and LQKENI. The CDR3 bases are TGTGCCAGCTCCCCTATTTTTAACACTGAAGCTTTCTTT. Translating it yields CASSPIFNTEAFF.

This chain links TRBV5-4 with TRBJ2-5; 9 bases line up with TRBD2. The CDR3 spans 15 residues. The V gene's germline CDR1 is SGHNT and CDR2 YYREEE (reference sequence). The V gene end was trimmed by 0 bases and the J gene end by 4 bases; junction bases not matched to a gene: 4. This chain's CDR3 is CASSLVAGGPETQYF. In DNA form, the CDR3 reads TGTGCCAGCAGCTTGGTGGCGGGGGGGCCAGAGACCCAGTACTTC.

The rearrangement links TRBV11-3 to TRBJ2-1; no firm D call. V shed 0 bases and J shed 9 bases, with 9 bases lying between them. Germline V gene sequence: CDR1 SGHNT, CDR2 YENEEA. The CDR3 contains 13 residues. The CDR3 region is CASSLDQLSEQFF. The CDR3 DNA reads as TGTGCCAGCAGCTTAGATCAGTTATCTGAGCAGTTCTTC.

This clone was picked up a small number of times. This rearrangement joins TRBV7-9 to TRBJ1-6; a weak D match, TRBD1 (5 bases). The CDR3 is made up of 15 amino acids. With 2 bases removed from V and 3 bases from J, the gap between germline ends came to 8 bases. Germline V gene sequence: CDR1 SEHNR, CDR2 FQNEAQ (reference sequence). DNA of the CDR3: TGTGCCAGCAGCTTATCAGGGAACTATAATTCACCCCTCCACTTT. Protein product: CASSLSGNYNSPLHF.

This rearrangement joins TRBV5-4 to TRBJ2-1; D is possibly TRBD2 (6 bases). Germline V lookup: CDR1 SGHNT, CDR2 YYREEE (reference sequence). V lost 0 bases and J lost 13, with 17 bases in between. The CDR3 is 14 residues long. The CDR3, as DNA: TGTGCCAGCAGCTTGGACACTAGCAGGTGGGACCAGTTCTTC. Residues: CASSLDTSRWDQFF.